This TCR beta chain was retrieved from a study of blood T cell repertoires in COVID-19. Across the whole study: Sources were T cells, B-cell-depleted T cells, or PBMCs; the material itself was cDNA or gDNA.

In the source study's methods: Scientists estimated how many nucleated cells there were by amplifying reference gene primers. TCRdb's table, derived via immunoSEQ multiplex PCR, lists solely in-frame clones and lacks some. D and trimming come from the DNA, and the V and J calls and clone size come from that table. Here the sample spans around 230,000 clones, 84% being singletons. The CDR3 totals 14 residues. CDR1 and CDR2 (germline): SNHLY, FYNNEI. V lost 7 bases, J lost 7 bases, and 16 bases lay in between. The chain couples TRBV2 to TRBJ1-4, with unresolved D. The source of this sequence is a man between 35 and 55 years old who had recovered from COVID-19. The sample was peripheral blood. CDR3 bases: TGTGCCAGCATGAGGACTCCTGCTGCTGAAAAACTGTTTTTT. Encoded protein: CASMRTPAAEKLFF.